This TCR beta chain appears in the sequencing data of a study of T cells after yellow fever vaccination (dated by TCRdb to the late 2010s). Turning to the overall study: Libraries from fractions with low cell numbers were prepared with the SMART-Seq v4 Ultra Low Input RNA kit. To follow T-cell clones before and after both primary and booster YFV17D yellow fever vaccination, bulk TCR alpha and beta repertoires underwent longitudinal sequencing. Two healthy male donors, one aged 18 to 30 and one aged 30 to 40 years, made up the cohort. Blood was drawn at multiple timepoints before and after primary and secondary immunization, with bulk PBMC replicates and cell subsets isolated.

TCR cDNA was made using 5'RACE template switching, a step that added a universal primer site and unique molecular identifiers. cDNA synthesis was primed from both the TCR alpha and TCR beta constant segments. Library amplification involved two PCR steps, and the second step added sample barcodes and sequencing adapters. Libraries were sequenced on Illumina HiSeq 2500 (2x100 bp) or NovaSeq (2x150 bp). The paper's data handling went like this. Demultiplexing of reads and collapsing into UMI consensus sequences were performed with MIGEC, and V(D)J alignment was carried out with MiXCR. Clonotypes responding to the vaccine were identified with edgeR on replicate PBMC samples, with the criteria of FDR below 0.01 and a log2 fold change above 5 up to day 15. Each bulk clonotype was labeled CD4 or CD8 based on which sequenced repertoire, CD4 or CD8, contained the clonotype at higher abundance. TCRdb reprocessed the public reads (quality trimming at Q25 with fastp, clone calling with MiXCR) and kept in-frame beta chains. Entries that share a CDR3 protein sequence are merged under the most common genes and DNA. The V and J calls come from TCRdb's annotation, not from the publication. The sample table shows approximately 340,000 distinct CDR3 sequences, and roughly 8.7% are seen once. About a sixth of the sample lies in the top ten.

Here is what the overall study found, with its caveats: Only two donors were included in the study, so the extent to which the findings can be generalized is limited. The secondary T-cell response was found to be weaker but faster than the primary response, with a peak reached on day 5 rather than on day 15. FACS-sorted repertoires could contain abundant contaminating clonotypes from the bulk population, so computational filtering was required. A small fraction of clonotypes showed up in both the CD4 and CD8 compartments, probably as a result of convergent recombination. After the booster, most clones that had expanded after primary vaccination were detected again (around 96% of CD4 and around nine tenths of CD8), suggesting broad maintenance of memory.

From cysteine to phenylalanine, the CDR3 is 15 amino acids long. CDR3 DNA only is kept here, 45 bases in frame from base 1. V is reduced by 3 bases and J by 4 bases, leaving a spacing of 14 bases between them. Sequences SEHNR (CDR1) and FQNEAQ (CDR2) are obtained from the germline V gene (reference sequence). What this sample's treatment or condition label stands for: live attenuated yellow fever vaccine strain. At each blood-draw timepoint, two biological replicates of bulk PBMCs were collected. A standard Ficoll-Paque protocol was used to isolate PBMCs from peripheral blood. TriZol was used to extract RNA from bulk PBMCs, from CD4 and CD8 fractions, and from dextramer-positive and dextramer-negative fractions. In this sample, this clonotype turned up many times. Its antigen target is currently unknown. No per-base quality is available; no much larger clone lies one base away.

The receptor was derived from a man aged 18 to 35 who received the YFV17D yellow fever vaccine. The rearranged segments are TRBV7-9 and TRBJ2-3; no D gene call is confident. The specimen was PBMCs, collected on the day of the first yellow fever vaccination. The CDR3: CASSFRVPTADTQYF. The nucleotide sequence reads TGTGCCAGCAGCTTCCGTGTCCCCACAGCAGATACGCAGTATTTT.